These T cell receptor beta chains were read from a single sample in a study of blood T cell repertoires in COVID-19. Data came from immunoSEQ multiplex PCR; TCRdb stores just in-frame clones and leaves some out. The table includes around 150,000 clones, approximately 82% detected once. The sequencing input was peripheral blood. The receptor source for this set is a woman in her forties or fifties in a cohort sampled during active or convalescent COVID-19. Each CDR3 is given with its conserved first and last residue.

>14|TRBJ1-2|TRBV3-1/TRBV3-2
CASSLGAANYGYTF
>13|TRBJ1-5|TRBV30
CAWDSGENQPQHF
>13|TRBJ1-4|TRBV19
CASSRLGAEKLFF
>14|TRBJ2-7|TRBV5-4
CASSLDRESYEQYF
>13|TRBJ1-1|TRBV9
CASSDLQGSEAFF
>13|TRBJ1-3|TRBV19
CASSEGQGNTIYF
>14|TRBJ1-5|TRBV19
CASRPTGGNQPQHF
>14|TRBJ1-5|TRBV5-6
CASSLRGWKKSQHF
>13|TRBJ1-2|TRBV18
CASSQGLIEGYTF
>15|TRBJ2-7|TRBV11-2
CASSLRGTGDYEQYF
>16|TRBJ1-5|TRBV19
CASSETGDYSNQPQHF
>17|TRBJ1-3|TRBV19
CASRGLGQHVSGNTIYF
>14|TRBJ2-5|TRBV3-1/TRBV3-2
CASSQGDFQETQYF
>16|TRBJ2-7|TRBV7-9
CASSLALGGPGYEQYF
>15|TRBJ2-7|TRBV7-2
CASSFSSGEPYEQYF
>14|TRBJ1-2|TRBV13
CASSLERGRDGYTF
>14|TRBJ1-2|TRBV19
CASSGRLINYGYTF
>14|TRBJ2-2|TRBV2
CASKATENTGELFF
>15|TRBJ2-1|TRBV7-7
CASSFGLPPYNEQFF
>15|TRBJ2-3|TRBV5-1
CASSLAMVATDTQYF
>12|TRBJ1-2|TRBV10-2
CASSRTGSGYTF
>15|TRBJ2-7|TRBV4-1
CASSQELRFGWEQYF
>12|TRBJ1-1|TRBV19
CASSPTRTEAFF
>16|TRBJ2-3|TRBV13
CASSLVVLAGAGTQYF
>17|TRBJ2-2|TRBV6-1
CASSELPGAANTGELFF
>12|TRBJ1-5|TRBV7-9
CASSTGPEPQHF
>19|TRBJ2-3|TRBV5-1
CASSLGFAGGPRSTDTQYF
>13|TRBJ1-5|TRBV2
CASSDALSQPQHF
>15|TRBJ2-1|TRBV14
CASSQEAGGYNEQFF
>16|TRBJ2-1|TRBV4-1
CASSHARISSYNEQFF
>16|TRBJ2-5|TRBV5-1
CASSLGQGANQETQYF
>16|TRBJ2-5|TRBV9
CASSMKPGLGLETQYF
>14|TRBJ1-2|TRBV27
CASSPSTGIGGYTF
>13|TRBJ1-2|TRBV6-5
CASSSFTGNGYTF
>15|TRBJ2-3|TRBV4-1
CASSHSGGRADTQYF
>16|TRBJ2-5|TRBV4-2
CASSQEKLARAGTQYF
>17|TRBJ2-7|TRBV7-6
CASSLGSGGPNSYEQYF
>14|TRBJ1-1|TRBV29-1
CSVEHATPNTEAFF
>17|TRBJ2-7|TRBV18
CASSGSSGGGEVYEQYF
>15|TRBJ1-4|TRBV7-9
CASSLAGRTNEKLFF
>14|TRBJ1-1|TRBV6-5
CASRMTGGDTEAFF
>17|TRBJ2-1|TRBV7-2
CASSLRLTSGGANEQFF